A selection of T cell receptor beta chains follows, all from one sample in a study of CD8+CD57+ T cells in acquired aplastic anemia. TCRdb re-analysed the reads in MiXCR, keeping a single row per CDR3 protein. The table has some 150,000 distinct CDR3 sequences, 41% seen once. Sequencing was done on a sample of sorted CD4+, CD8+, or CD8+CD57+ T cells (not recorded which) from PBMCs. The receptors shown here come from a human donor in good health, serving as a control. The CDR3 runs from the conserved cysteine through the conserved F or W. A D gene is named only where the DNA matches it firmly. A row's size may be missing; if present it is once, few, many or a size class.

-	many	TRBV5-1	TRBJ1-2	TGCGCCAGCAGCTTGGAAGGGGGACTCGGGGGCTACACCTTC	CASSLEGGLGGYTF
-	many	TRBV20-1	TRBJ1-5	TGCAGTGCTAGAGATGTTTCCTATAGCAATCAGCCCCAGCATTTT	CSARDVSYSNQPQHF
TRBD1	many	TRBV27	TRBJ2-1	TGTGCCAGCAGTTTCGACAGGGGAGGCTACAATGAGCAGTTCTTC	CASSFDRGGYNEQFF
-	-	TRBV6-1	TRBJ2-7	TGTGCCAGCAGCGAAACGGAGTGGCAGCCTCCTACGAAACAGTACTTC	CASSETEWQPPTKQYF
TRBD1	many	TRBV19	TRBJ1-2	TGTGCCAGTAGTATTGAAGGGACAGCATCCTATGGCTACACCTTC	CASSIEGTASYGYTF
TRBD2	-	TRBV15	TRBJ2-3	TGTGCCACCAGCAGTACCCCCGGACTAGCGGGGGAGGGGGGCACAGATACGCAGTATTTT	CATSSTPGLAGEGGTDTQYF
-	many	TRBV7-9	TRBJ2-3	TGTGCCAGCAGCTTATTAGGCGGGACAAGAACGCAGTATTTT	CASSLLGGTRTQYF
TRBD1	many	TRBV3-1	TRBJ2-2	TGTGCCAGCAGCCACGGACAGGGACGAACCGGGGAGCTGTTTTTT	CASSHGQGRTGELFF
-	few	TRBV7-8	TRBJ1-5	TGTGCCAGCAGCTTTGGAAATCAGCCCCAGCATTTT	CASSFGNQPQHF
-	few	TRBV28	TRBJ1-1	TGTGCCAGCACCCCGGGAAGGCTGAACACTGAAGCTTTCTTT	CASTPGRLNTEAFF
TRBD2	-	TRBV27	TRBJ2-3	TGTGCCAGCAGTTTAAAAAGCGGGATTGTAGATACGCAGTATTTT	CASSLKSGIVDTQYF
TRBD2	-	TRBV20-1	TRBJ2-3	TGCAGCTGGGGAGGGGCAGATACGCAGTATTTT	CSWGGADTQYF
TRBD2	many	TRBV20-1	TRBJ2-3	TGCAGTGCTAGGACGCTCATTGGGACTAGCGGGAGGGCCGCAGATACGCAGTATTTT	CSARTLIGTSGRAADTQYF
-	-	TRBV30	TRBJ1-1	TGTGCCTGGACTACAATGGTAGGGGATGGCACTGAAGCTTTCTTT	CAWTTMVGDGTEAFF
-	many	TRBV19	TRBJ1-1	TGTGCCAGTAGTGAACAGGGAAGGACTGAAGCTTTCTTT	CASSEQGRTEAFF
TRBD1	many	TRBV12-3/TRBV12-4	TRBJ1-4	TGTGCCAGCAGTTCTTACAGGGGGACGGATGAAAAACTGTTTTTT	CASSSYRGTDEKLFF
-	-	TRBV7-9	TRBJ2-7	TGTGCCAGCAGCCCCCCCGCAGGTTCCGAGCAGTACTTC	CASSPPAGSEQYF
-	many	TRBV19	TRBJ2-3	TGTGCCAGTAGTATAGGGGGCAGAGCGCATGATACGCAGTATTTT	CASSIGGRAHDTQYF
TRBD2	many	TRBV5-1	TRBJ2-7	TGCGCCAGCAAGACTAGCGGACTAAGCTCCTACGAGCAGTACTTC	CASKTSGLSSYEQYF
-	-	TRBV10-3	TRBJ2-3	TGTGCCATCAGGGCAGACATCACAGATACGCAGTATTTT	CAIRADITDTQYF
-	many	TRBV24-1	TRBJ2-2	TGTGCCACCAGTGATTTGAGGGGGAAGAGCGGGGAGCTGTTTTTT	CATSDLRGKSGELFF
-	few	TRBV3-1	TRBJ1-5	TGTGCCAGCAGCCCCTCAAGGAGCAATCAGCCCCAGCATTTT	CASSPSRSNQPQHF
-	-	TRBV6-1	TRBJ1-5	TGTGCCAGCAGTGAAAGCTTGGGCTATCAGCCCCAGCATTTT	CASSESLGYQPQHF
-	many	TRBV12-3/TRBV12-4	TRBJ2-3	TGTGCCAGCGTCGGGGGAGGCCGAGATACGCAGTATTTT	CASVGGGRDTQYF
TRBD1	-	TRBV15	TRBJ2-7	TGTGCCACCAGCAGAGACGGACAGGGCAACGACGAGCAGTACTTC	CATSRDGQGNDEQYF
-	many	TRBV10-2	TRBJ2-5	TGCGCCAGCAGTGAGTTTGTCCAAGAGACCCAGTACTTC	CASSEFVQETQYF
-	many	TRBV19	TRBJ2-3	TGTGCCAGTAGTATCGTGGCCTTGAGCACAGATACGCAGTATTTT	CASSIVALSTDTQYF
-	-	TRBV30	TRBJ2-7	TGTGCCTGGAGAGGGACCTTTTACGAGCAGTACTTC	CAWRGTFYEQYF
-	many	TRBV19	TRBJ1-6	TGTGCCAGTAGTACAGGACCATTAGACTCACCCCTCCACTTT	CASSTGPLDSPLHF
TRBD1	many	TRBV7-2	TRBJ1-1	TGTGCCAGCAGCTGGTGGCAGGGGGGATCGGGGGGCACTGAAGCTTTCTTT	CASSWWQGGSGGTEAFF
TRBD1	once	TRBV7-3	TRBJ2-3	TGTGCCAGCAGCCCGGGACAGGGTTTCACAGATACGCAGTATTTT	CASSPGQGFTDTQYF
-	-	TRBV28	TRBJ1-1	TGTGCCAGCCTCGACCCAGCGAACACTGAAGCTTTCTTT	CASLDPANTEAFF
-	-	TRBV19	TRBJ1-3	TGTGCCAGTATTTCAGGGACCTCTGGAAACACCATATATTTT	CASISGTSGNTIYF
-	many	TRBV3-1	TRBJ2-3	TGTGCCAGTCGGGCTCGAGGGGGAGGAGATACGCAGTATTTT	CASRARGGGDTQYF
-	many	TRBV7-8	TRBJ2-2	TGTGCCAGCAGCTTAGATGTATCCGGTTTCCCCGGGGAGCTGTTTTTT	CASSLDVSGFPGELFF
-	-	TRBV29-1	TRBJ1-1	TGCAGCGGGGACATGTTGAACACTGAAGCTTTCTTT	CSGDMLNTEAFF
-	-	TRBV5-1	TRBJ1-1	TGCGCCAGCAGCTTGGTACCGGGGCATCCGAAAACTGAAGCTTTCTTT	CASSLVPGHPKTEAFF
-	many	TRBV30	TRBJ2-3	TGTGCCTGGAGTGTAGGGTTGACAGATACGCAGTATTTT	CAWSVGLTDTQYF
-	-	TRBV15	TRBJ1-2	TGTGCCACCAGCAGAGAACGTAGAGATAACTATGGCTACACCTTC	CATSRERRDNYGYTF
-	many	TRBV5-4	TRBJ1-1	TGTGCCAGCAGCCGGGCTGGACAGAACACTGAAGCTTTCTTT	CASSRAGQNTEAFF
TRBD2	-	TRBV20-1	TRBJ2-1	TGCAGTGCTAGCAGTGCGAGCGGGGGGGGCAATGAGCAGTTCTTC	CSASSASGGGNEQFF
-	-	TRBV10-3	TRBJ2-5	TGTGCCGTCAGCTCCTCGACTAGCCAAGAGACCCAGTACTTC	CAVSSSTSQETQYF
TRBD1	-	TRBV2	TRBJ1-5	TGTGCCAGCAGCGCGACAGGGCAGGACAATCAGCCCCAGCATTTT	CASSATGQDNQPQHF
-	-	TRBV7-8	TRBJ2-1	TGTGCCAGCAGCCCCCCGACAGCTCTGGATGAGCAGTTCTTC	CASSPPTALDEQFF
-	many	TRBV12-3/TRBV12-4	TRBJ2-5	TGTGCCAGCAGTTTTGGCAGAGTCGAAGAGACCCAGTACTTC	CASSFGRVEETQYF
TRBD1	once	TRBV15	TRBJ2-1	TGTGCCGCCAGCAGCTTGGACAGGGGGACCTACAATGAGCAGTTCTTC	CAASSLDRGTYNEQFF
-	many	TRBV5-1	TRBJ2-3	TGCGCCAGCAGCTTGTTGATGGGGGGACGCACAGATACGCAGTATTTT	CASSLLMGGRTDTQYF
-	-	TRBV5-1	TRBJ1-1	TGCGCCAGCAGCTTGGTCGCAGGCCGGGAGTCTGAAGCTTTCTTT	CASSLVAGRESEAFF
TRBD1	many	TRBV3-1	TRBJ1-2	TGTGCCAGCAGCCCCGGGACAGGGGTTGGCTACACCTTC	CASSPGTGVGYTF
-	-	TRBV3-1	TRBJ1-2	TGTGCCAGCAGCCCTAGCGGGGGGCGGGTCCACTATGGCTACACCTTC	CASSPSGGRVHYGYTF
TRBD2	many	TRBV2	TRBJ2-7	TGTGCCAGCGGGGACCCTCGCGGGGGGGCTTTCGGCGAGCAGTACTTC	CASGDPRGGAFGEQYF
-	many	TRBV9	TRBJ1-1	TGTGCCAGCAGCGTAGATCCAGGGGAAACTGAAGCTTTCTTT	CASSVDPGETEAFF
-	-	TRBV18	TRBJ2-2	TGTGCCAGCTCACCACAGAAGTTGGCGGGAACGAACACCGGGGAGCTGTTTTTT	CASSPQKLAGTNTGELFF
TRBD1	many	TRBV6-1	TRBJ2-6	TGTGCCAGCAGACAACAGGGGTTTGGGGCCAACGTCCTGACTTTC	CASRQQGFGANVLTF
TRBD1	once	TRBV20-1	TRBJ1-1	TGCAGTGCTAGAGGGACAGGGGACCTCTGGGTTGAAGCTTTCTTT	CSARGTGDLWVEAFF
TRBD2	many	TRBV5-1	TRBJ2-3	TGCGCCAGCAGCCTAGGGACTAGCGGGAAATCAGATACGCAGTATTTT	CASSLGTSGKSDTQYF
TRBD1	many	TRBV11-1	TRBJ1-3	TGTGCCAGCAGCTATTCCTCGACAGGGACTGGAAACACCATATATTTT	CASSYSSTGTGNTIYF